The subject of this entry is one TCR beta chain. The record originates from a study of blood T cell repertoires in COVID-19. Study summary: The study drew acute and convalescent COVID-19 samples from the United States, Italy and Spain. In each case, the material was cDNA or gDNA derived from T cells, B-cell-depleted T cells, or PBMCs.

Authors' analysis steps: How many nucleated cells were present was estimated from reference gene primer amplification. TCRdb keeps only in-frame clones here, not all; method: immunoSEQ multiplex PCR. The V and J calls and clone size come from that table; D and trimming were worked out from the DNA. The sample records over 70,000 clones, 82% being singletons. Germline assignment: CDR1 KGHDR and CDR2 SFDVKD. The germline V and J ends were trimmed by 2 bases and 3 bases, with 9 bases remaining between them. This CDR3 is 14 amino acids long. This receptor was taken from a man in his sixties with acute or convalescent COVID-19. This chain connects TRBV24-1 to TRBJ1-1; D perhaps matches TRBD1 (6 bases). The sequenced sample was peripheral blood. This CDR3 is CATSDYGTYTEAFF. In DNA, the CDR3 is TGTGCCACCAGTGATTACGGGACATACACTGAAGCTTTCTTT.